The subject of this entry is one T cell receptor (beta chain). The data stem from a study of blood T cell repertoires in COVID-19. The method was immunoSEQ multiplex PCR; TCRdb's version includes in-frame clones alone and lacks a portion of them. The sample carries 150,000 or so clones, approximately 81% recorded once. In germline, CDR1 is KGHSH, CDR2 LQKENI. V dropped 3 bases and J dropped 7; count of bases not matched to a gene: 7. The CDR3 covers 15 residues. The chain is built from TRBV18 and TRBJ1-4; 8 bases are a match to TRBD1. This TCR was recovered from a man aged 18 to 30 with active or convalescent COVID-19. The sample was peripheral blood. The CDR3 DNA follows: TGTGCCAGCTCACCGCGACAGGGGCAGCGTGAAAAACTGTTTTTT. Amino acid sequence: CASSPRQGQREKLFF.